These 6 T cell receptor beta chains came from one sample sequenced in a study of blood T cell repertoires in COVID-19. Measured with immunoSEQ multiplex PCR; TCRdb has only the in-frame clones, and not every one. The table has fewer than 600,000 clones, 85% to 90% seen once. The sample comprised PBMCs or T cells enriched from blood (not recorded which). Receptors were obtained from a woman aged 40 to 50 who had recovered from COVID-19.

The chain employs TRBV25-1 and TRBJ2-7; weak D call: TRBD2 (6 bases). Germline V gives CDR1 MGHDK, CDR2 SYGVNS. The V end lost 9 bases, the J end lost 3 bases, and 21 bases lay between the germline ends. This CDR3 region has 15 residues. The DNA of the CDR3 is TGTGCCAGAGAATACTGGAGGGGTCTAAGCTACGAGCAGTACTTC. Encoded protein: CAREYWRGLSYEQYF.

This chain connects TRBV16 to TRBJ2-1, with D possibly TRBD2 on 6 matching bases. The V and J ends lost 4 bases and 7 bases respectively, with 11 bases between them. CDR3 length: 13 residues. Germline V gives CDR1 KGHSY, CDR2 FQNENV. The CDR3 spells CASSPPLANEQFF. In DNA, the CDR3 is TGTGCCAGCAGCCCCCCTCTAGCGAATGAGCAGTTCTTC.

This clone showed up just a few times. CDR3 protein: CASSIGWDRGWETQYF. CDR3 bases: TGTGCCAGTAGTATCGGTTGGGACAGGGGTTGGGAGACCCAGTACTTC. V gene TRBV19 combines with J gene TRBJ2-5, with 10 bases matching TRBD1. Germline CDR1 LNHDA, CDR2 SQIVND (reference sequence). The CDR3 is 16 amino acids. V lost 3 bases to trimming and J lost 5 bases; unmatched junction nucleotides: 9.

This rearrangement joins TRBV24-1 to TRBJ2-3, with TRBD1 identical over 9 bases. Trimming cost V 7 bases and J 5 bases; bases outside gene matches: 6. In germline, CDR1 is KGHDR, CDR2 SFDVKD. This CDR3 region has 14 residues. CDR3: CATRGQGEGDTQYF. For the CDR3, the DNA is TGTGCCACCAGGGGACAGGGAGAAGGAGATACGCAGTATTTT.

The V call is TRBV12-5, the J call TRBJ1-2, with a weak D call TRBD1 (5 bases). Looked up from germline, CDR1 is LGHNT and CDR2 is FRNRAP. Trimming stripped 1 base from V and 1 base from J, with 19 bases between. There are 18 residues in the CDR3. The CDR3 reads CASGLELGGTGGNYGYTF. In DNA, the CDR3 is TGTGCTAGTGGTTTGGAACTGGGAGGTACGGGGGGTAACTATGGCTACACCTTC.

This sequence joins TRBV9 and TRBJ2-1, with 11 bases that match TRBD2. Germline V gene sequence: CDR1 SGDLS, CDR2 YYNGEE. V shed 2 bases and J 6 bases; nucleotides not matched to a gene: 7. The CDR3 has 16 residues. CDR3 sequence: CASSVLGTSGTNEQFF. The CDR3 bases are TGTGCCAGCAGCGTCCTCGGGACTAGCGGTACCAATGAGCAGTTCTTC.